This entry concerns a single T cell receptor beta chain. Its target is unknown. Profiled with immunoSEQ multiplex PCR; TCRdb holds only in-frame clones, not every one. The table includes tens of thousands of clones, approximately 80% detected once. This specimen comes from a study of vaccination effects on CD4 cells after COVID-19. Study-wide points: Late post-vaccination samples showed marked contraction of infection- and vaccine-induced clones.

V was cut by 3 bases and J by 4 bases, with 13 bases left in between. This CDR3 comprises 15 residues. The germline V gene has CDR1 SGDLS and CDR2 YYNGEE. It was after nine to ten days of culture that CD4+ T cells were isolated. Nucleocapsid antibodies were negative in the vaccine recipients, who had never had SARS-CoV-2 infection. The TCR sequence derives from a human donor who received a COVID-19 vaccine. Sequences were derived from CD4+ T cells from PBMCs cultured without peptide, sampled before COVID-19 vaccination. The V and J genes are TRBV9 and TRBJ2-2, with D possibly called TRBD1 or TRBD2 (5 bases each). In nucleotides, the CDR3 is TGTGCCAGCAGCGAGGGGACCGGGCGCACCGGGGAGCTGTTTTTT. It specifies CASSEGTGRTGELFF.